The 30 T cell receptor beta chains below were found in one sample sequenced in a study of T cell repertoires in cytomegalovirus infection. No antigen has been identified for these receptors. MiXCR, run by TCRdb on the reads, gives a single entry per CDR3 protein. Of about 890,000 distinct CDR3 sequences listed, about a third are singletons. The sequenced sample was cultured CD8+ T cells from PBMCs, obtained from culture after CMV antigen stimulation. The receptor source for this set is a human donor in good health (CMV status not recorded). Some clones in this sample may be carry-over from other donors' samples.

This clonotype has only a few counts. This sequence joins TRBV7-9 and TRBJ1-2; D call uncertain. The V gene's germline CDR1 is SEHNR and CDR2 FQNEAQ (reference sequence). The V end was cut by 5 bases, the J end by 4 bases, with 23 bases between. This CDR3 region has 17 residues. The CDR3 coding sequence is TGTGCCAGCAGCGGCCTCGACGAGGTCTTCGTAGGCTATGGCTACACCTTC. Amino acids: CASSGLDEVFVGYGYTF.

There are many counts of this clonotype. The genes are TRBV7-2 and TRBJ2-5; 9 bases fit TRBD2. From germline, CDR1 is SGHTA and CDR2 FQGNSA. The CDR3 has 18 amino acids. With 1 base clipped from V and 2 bases from J, the junction kept 11 bases outside the gene matches. The CDR3 DNA follows: TGTGCCAGCAGCTTAGTAAGCGGGGGGTCCAACCATCAAGAGACCCAGTACTTC. It translates to CASSLVSGGSNHQETQYF.

The genes are TRBV2 and TRBJ2-1, with 11 positions matching TRBD2. The CDR3 totals 17 residues. The J segment lost 1 base and the V segment lost 3 bases, leaving 5 bases of the junction unmatched. Germline assignment: CDR1 SNHLY and CDR2 FYNNEI. The CDR3 DNA is TGTGCCAGCAGTGAGGATAGCGGGGGGGCATCCTACAATGAGCAGTTCTTC. This gives the protein CASSEDSGGASYNEQFF.

The chain joins TRBV19 to TRBJ1-2; 8 bases line up with TRBD1. The CDR3 consists of 14 residues. J was trimmed by 6 bases and V by 1 base; bases with no gene match: 4. Germline V lookup: CDR1 LNHDA, CDR2 SQIVND (reference sequence). CDR3 protein: CASSIAGTGHGYTF. CDR3 nucleotide sequence: TGTGCCAGTAGTATAGCAGGGACAGGCCATGGCTACACCTTC.

With regard to this clonotype: One base away lies a much larger clone, so this may be a sequencing read error. As the CDR3 is not closed by the conserved phenylalanine or tryptophan, this likely results from a read error. V and J are TRBV27 and TRBJ2-1, with D tentatively TRBD2 (6 bases). This CDR3 has 15 residues. The germline V gene has CDR1 MNHEY and CDR2 SMNVEV (reference sequence). CDR3 nucleotides: TGTGCGACCAAAACGGGAGTTGGGACGTGGAATGAGCAGTTCTCC. Protein product: CATKTGVGTWNEQFS.

This clonotype was counted a few times. The rearrangement joins TRBV7-6 to TRBJ2-6; TRBD1 agrees at 8 bases. This CDR3 has 18 amino acids. The V gene end was trimmed by 2 bases and the J gene end by 0 bases; junction bases not matched to a gene: 6. Germline loops: CDR1 SGHVS, CDR2 FNYEAQ. The CDR3 sequence is CASSLRTGNLSGANVLTF. DNA for the CDR3: TGTGCCAGCAGCTTACGGACAGGGAACCTCTCTGGGGCCAACGTCCTGACTTTC.

The table lists this clonotype with a few counts. The J gene is TRBJ2-4, the V gene TRBV20-1; TRBD2 matches 8 bases. This CDR3 region has 16 residues. Germline CDR1 and CDR2: DFQATT and SNEGSKA (reference sequence). V gave up 6 bases and J gave up 0 bases; unmatched junction bases: 10. The CDR3 here is CSAPGGGRVAKNIQYF. In DNA, the CDR3 is TGCAGTGCCCCGGGGGGGGGAAGAGTAGCCAAAAACATTCAGTACTTC.

In this sample, this clonotype turned up a few times. V is TRBV29-1 and J is TRBJ1-1; D unresolved. The CDR3 has 12 residues. From germline, CDR1 is SQVTM and CDR2 ANQGSEA. Trimming took off 7 bases at V and 5 bases at J, with 14 bases between the two ends. The CDR3 is CSAKRDGTEAFF. CDR3 in DNA: TGCAGCGCCAAAAGGGATGGGACTGAAGCTTTCTTT.

This clonotype was counted at least ten times. The chain carries TRBV27 and TRBJ2-1; 14 bases map to TRBD2. Germline V gene sequence: CDR1 MNHEY, CDR2 SMNVEV (reference sequence). The CDR3 totals 15 residues. V lost 6 bases and J lost 8; bases outside the gene matches: 6. CDR3 nucleotides: TGTGCCAGCAGCCTGACTAGCGGGGGGGCCGATGAGCAGTTCTTC. Its translation is CASSLTSGGADEQFF.

To note about this clonotype: At one boundary the junction diverges from the germline segment, which might be a read error. The rearrangement uses TRBV7-4 and TRBJ2-3; TRBD1 might be the D (6 bases). Per germline, CDR1 SGHVT and CDR2 SQSDAQ. The CDR3 covers 15 residues. CDR3 amino acids: CASSPAQGKEDMQYF. DNA of the CDR3: TGTGCCAGCAGCCCTGCACAGGGAAAAGAAGATATGCAGTATTTT. Filled out from reference TRBV7-4 and TRBJ2-3, the complete variable domain reads GAGVSQSPRYKVAKRGRDVALRCDSISGHVTLYWYRQTLGQGSEVLTYSQSDAQRDKSGRPSGRFSAERPERSVSTLKIQRTEQGDSAVYLCASSPAQGKEDMQYFGPGTRLTVL.

This clonotype was observed at least ten times. CDR3 sequence: CASSFWGNTDTQYF. The CDR3 region has the DNA TGTGCCAGCAGCTTCTGGGGAAACACAGATACGCAGTATTTT. The chain carries TRBV7-3 and TRBJ2-3; the D is unclear. CDR1 and CDR2 (germline): SGHTA, FQGTGA. Trimming left V 3 bases short and J 2 bases short, with 9 bases between. This CDR3 region has 14 residues.

This clonotype was detected many times. This sequence joins TRBV6-6 and TRBJ2-7; D may be TRBD2 (7 bases). Germline V gives CDR1 MNHNY, CDR2 SVGAGI (reference sequence). Between the trimmed V and J ends, which lost 1 base and 12 bases, there was a span of 16 bases. The CDR3 spans 13 residues. CDR3 residues: CASSYWPGGGAYF. The CDR3 coding sequence is TGTGCCAGCAGTTACTGGCCTGGGGGGGGCGCGTACTTC.

This clonotype was seen a handful of times. CDR3 in amino acids: CASSPGTASYSYEQYF. The CDR3 DNA reads TGTGCCAGCAGCCCCGGGACAGCTTCCTATTCCTACGAGCAGTACTTC. V and J are TRBV7-9 and TRBJ2-7, with 7 bases that match TRBD1. This CDR3 spans 16 amino acids. V lost 5 bases to trimming and J lost 1 base; unmatched junction nucleotides: 11. Germline CDR1 is SEHNR and CDR2 is FQNEAQ (reference sequence).

This clonotype was recorded a few times. The genes are TRBV12-3 or TRBV12-4 and TRBJ2-1; TRBD2 is a possible D gene (6 bases). Trimming removed 5 bases from V and 1 base from J, with 18 bases in between. The CDR3 loop spans 17 amino acids. The CDR3 loop reads CASSPPGGERSYNEQFF. Here the CDR3 DNA reads TGTGCCAGCAGTCCACCCGGGGGAGAAAGATCCTACAATGAGCAGTTCTTC.

A note on this clonotype: The junction and the germline gene differ at one end; a read error may be behind it. The chain uses TRBV7-7 and TRBJ2-7, with D perhaps given as TRBD1 or TRBD2 (5 bases each). CDR1 is SSHAT, CDR2 FNYEAQ, per germline (reference sequence). The CDR3 covers 13 residues. DNA for the CDR3: TGTGCTAGCAGCTTAATGGGGGATTACGAGCAGTACTTC. This sequence encodes CASSLMGDYEQYF.

The chain links TRBV9 to TRBJ2-1; 9 bases are shared with TRBD2. Germline V lookup: CDR1 SGDLS, CDR2 YYNGEE. This CDR3 region has 18 residues. V lost 2 bases to trimming and J lost 4 bases; unmatched junction nucleotides: 13. CDR3 sequence: CASSVEGAGGPLYNEQFF. Here the CDR3 DNA reads TGTGCCAGCAGCGTGGAGGGAGCGGGGGGCCCACTGTACAATGAGCAGTTCTTC.

This clonotype occurred many times. The chain uses TRBV5-4 and TRBJ2-5, with D perhaps TRBD2 (6 bases). Germline V lookup: CDR1 SGHNT, CDR2 YYREEE (reference sequence). The V end lost 5 bases, the J end lost 3 bases, and 11 bases lay between the germline ends. This CDR3 region has 13 residues. The chain's CDR3 is CASRGSGEETQYF. The CDR3 coding sequence is TGTGCCAGCAGGGGCTCGGGGGAAGAGACCCAGTACTTC.

This clonotype was recorded at least ten times. The rearrangement joins TRBV7-6 to TRBJ2-7; a weak D match, TRBD2 (7 bases). The V gene lost 4 bases and the J gene lost 0 bases, with 13 bases spanning the gap. The CDR3 has 15 amino acids. Germline CDR1 reads SGHVS; CDR2 reads FNYEAQ. Written as DNA, the CDR3 is TGTGCCAGCAGCTCGTACGGGGGGCTCTCCTACGAGCAGTACTTC. Translating it yields CASSSYGGLSYEQYF.

In the case of this clonotype: A read error is possible here, since a much larger clone lies one base away. The rearrangement links TRBV7-8 to TRBJ2-1; D is unresolved. CDR3 size: 12 residues. Germline CDR1 is SGHVS and CDR2 is FQNEAQ. DNA for the CDR3: TGTGTCAGCAGCTTACACTTGAATGAGCAGTTCTTC. Its translation: CVSSLHLNEQFF.

The V call is TRBV25-1, the J call TRBJ2-1; 7 nucleotides match TRBD1. The CDR3 covers 15 residues. J gave up 4 bases and V 2 bases, and 5 bases lay outside the gene matches. CDR1 is MGHDK and CDR2 is SYGVNS in the germline V gene. CDR3 in DNA: TGTGCCAGCAGTGAAGGGGACAGCGGATACAATGAGCAGTTCTTC. Translated: CASSEGDSGYNEQFF. Combining the CDR3 with reference TRBV25-1 and TRBJ2-1 gives the whole variable domain EADIYQTPRYLVIGTGKKITLECSQTMGHDKMYWYQQDPGMELHLIHYSYGVNSTEKGDLSSESTVSRIRTEHFPLTLESARPSHTSQYLCASSEGDSGYNEQFFGPGTRLTVL.

The chain links TRBV28 to TRBJ1-1, with 7 bases fitting TRBD1. The V and J ends lost 0 bases and 7 bases, in that order; junction bases with no gene match: 8. Germline lookup yields CDR1 MDHEN and CDR2 SYDVKM. This CDR3 region has 15 residues. CDR3 nucleotide sequence: TGTGCCAGCAGTTTATGGATTCAGGGGGAGGGTGAAGCTTTCTTT. Translated, it gives CASSLWIQGEGEAFF. The full variable domain, in which reference TRBV28 and TRBJ1-1 provide the parts outside the CDR3, is DVKVTQSSRYLVKRTGEKVFLECVQDMDHENMFWYRQDPGLGLRLIYFSYDVKMKEKGDIPEGYSVSREKKERFSLILESASTNQTSMYLCASSLWIQGEGEAFFGQGTRLTVV.

The V and J genes are TRBV7-6 and TRBJ2-6; the D gene is possibly TRBD2 (5 bases). Deletions cut 3 bases from V and 0 bases from J, with 15 bases between. The CDR3 has 18 residues. Germline CDR1 SGHVS, CDR2 FNYEAQ. The CDR3: CASSFIRGLTSGANVLTF. Here the CDR3 DNA reads TGTGCCAGCAGCTTTATACGGGGATTGACCTCTGGGGCCAACGTCCTGACTTTC.

This chain joins TRBV6-1 and TRBJ2-1, with 9 bases that match TRBD1. The CDR3 sequence is 15 residues long. After removal of 7 bases from V and 5 bases from J, the junction contained 9 bases not matched to a gene. Germline lookup yields CDR1 MNHNS and CDR2 SASEGT. CDR3 sequence (DNA): TGTGCCAGCACCCTCCAGGACAGGGGAAACAATGAGCAGTTCTTC. This translates into CASTLQDRGNNEQFF.

The chain uses TRBV19 and TRBJ2-7; D is possibly TRBD1 (6 bases). Germline CDR1 is LNHDA and CDR2 is SQIVND (reference sequence). Between the trimmed V and J ends, which lost 10 bases and 0 bases, there was a span of 10 bases. This CDR3 is built from 12 residues. The DNA of the CDR3 is TGTGCCACCGGACAGTACTCCTACGAGCAGTACTTC. Amino acids: CATGQYSYEQYF.

The V and J genes are TRBV7-9 and TRBJ2-3, with a weak D call TRBD1 (5 bases). Looked up from germline, CDR1 is SEHNR and CDR2 is FQNEAQ (reference sequence). The CDR3 runs 13 residues. Trimming took 5 bases from V and 6 from J, leaving 12 bases between them. The CDR3 loop reads CASSLQGIDTQYF. The CDR3, as DNA: TGTGCCAGCAGCCTTCAGGGAATTGATACGCAGTATTTT.

The J gene is TRBJ2-4, the V gene TRBV6-5; D gene unclear. Germline loops: CDR1 MNHEY, CDR2 SVGAGI. This CDR3 contains 11 residues. V was pared by 3 bases and J by 9 bases, with 6 bases between. CDR3 residues: CASSYVRIQYF. In DNA form, the CDR3 reads TGTGCCAGCAGTTATGTGCGCATTCAGTACTTC.

The sample holds a few counts of this clonotype. This chain links TRBV7-9 with TRBJ1-5; D is uncertain. V shed 1 base and J shed 3 bases, with 4 bases lying between them. The germline CDR1 and CDR2 sequences are SEHNR and FQNEAQ (reference sequence). The CDR3 spans 13 residues. CDR3: CASSLDTNQPQHF. CDR3 bases: TGTGCCAGCAGCTTAGACACCAATCAGCCCCAGCATTTT.

This clonotype appeared a few times. V usage is TRBV27 and J usage is TRBJ1-6, with unresolved D. Germline CDR1 MNHEY, CDR2 SMNVEV (reference sequence). This CDR3 contains 13 residues. Trimming took 4 bases from V and 7 from J, leaving 8 bases between them. The CDR3 spells CASSSSLNSPLHF. The CDR3 bases are TGTGCCAGCAGTTCCTCCTTGAATTCACCCCTCCACTTT.

This clonotype showed up just a few times. The CDR3 bases are TGTGCCAGCAGCTTAGCGAGGGACAGGTATACGGCTGAAGCTTTCTTT. It encodes CASSLARDRYTAEAFF. The chain is built from TRBV7-6 and TRBJ1-1, with 8 positions matching TRBD1. This CDR3 has 16 amino acids. J gave up 6 bases and V 0 bases, and 9 bases lay outside the gene matches. Germline CDR1 SGHVS, CDR2 FNYEAQ.

The chain recombines TRBV6-6 with TRBJ2-3; 8 bases fit TRBD2. The germline V gene has CDR1 MNHNY and CDR2 SVGAGI (reference sequence). CDR3 length: 14 amino acids. V lost 11 bases and J lost 3; bases outside the gene matches: 10. The CDR3 DNA sequence: TGTGCCGAACCGGTGCGGGGGGTTACAGATACGCAGTATTTT. It encodes CAEPVRGVTDTQYF.